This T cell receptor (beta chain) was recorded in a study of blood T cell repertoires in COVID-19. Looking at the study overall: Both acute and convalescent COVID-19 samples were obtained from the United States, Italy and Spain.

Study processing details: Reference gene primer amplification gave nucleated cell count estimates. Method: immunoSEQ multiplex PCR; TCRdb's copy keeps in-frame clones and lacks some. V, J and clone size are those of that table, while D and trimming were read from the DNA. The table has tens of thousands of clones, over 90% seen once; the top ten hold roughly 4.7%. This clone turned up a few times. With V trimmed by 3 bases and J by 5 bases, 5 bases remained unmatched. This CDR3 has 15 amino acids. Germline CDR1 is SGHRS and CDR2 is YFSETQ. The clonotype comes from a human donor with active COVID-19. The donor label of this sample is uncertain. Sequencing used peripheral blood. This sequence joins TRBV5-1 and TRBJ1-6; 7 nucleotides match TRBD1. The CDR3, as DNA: TGCGCCAGCAGCTATGGGACAGCGAATAATTCACCCCTCCACTTT. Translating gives CASSYGTANNSPLHF.